This T cell receptor beta chain was identified during a study of T cells after yellow fever vaccination. TCRdb itself ran the 5' RACE reads through MiXCR, one entry per CDR3 protein. The sample holds more than 250,000 distinct CDR3 sequences, around 7.3% seen once. The CDR3 runs 15 residues. V was trimmed by 5 bases and J by 2 bases, leaving 15 bases between them. From germline, CDR1 is SGHNT and CDR2 YYREEE (reference sequence). The material sequenced was PBMCs, taken roughly 46 days after the first yellow fever vaccination. The V call is TRBV5-4, the J call TRBJ2-3; D possibly matches TRBD1 or TRBD2 (5 bases each). The source is a man between 18 and 35 years old who received the YFV17D yellow fever vaccine. CDR3: CASRQAEVFTDTQYF. CDR3 nucleotides: TGTGCCAGCAGACAGGCGGAGGTTTTCACAGATACGCAGTATTTT. Full variable domain (remainder filled in from reference TRBV5-4 and TRBJ2-3): ETGVTQSPTHLIKTRGQQVTLRCSSQSGHNTVSWYQQALGQGPQFIFQYYREEENGRGNFPPRFSGLQFPNYSSELNVNALELDDSALYLCASRQAEVFTDTQYFGPGTRLTVL.